The 29 T cell receptor beta chains below come from one sample, sequenced in a study of cytomegalovirus exposure and HLA in healthy donors. PCR amplification relied on 60 Vbeta primers (plus 13 Jbeta primers). Profiled with immunoSEQ multiplex PCR; TCRdb holds only in-frame clones, not every one. This sample has 150,000 to 200,000 clones, with roughly 87% found just once. Sequencing input: PBMCs. Receptors originate from a woman between 45 and 60 years old in good health and CMV-seronegative.

This clone was recorded once. This sequence joins TRBV28 and TRBJ2-2, with unresolved D. The germline V gene encodes CDR1 MDHEN and CDR2 SYDVKM. V lost 8 bases and J lost 6, with 13 bases in between. This CDR3 spans 13 amino acids. Here the CDR3 DNA reads TGTGCCAGCGTGTCCCCCCTGTCCGGGGAGCTGTTTTTT. This encodes CASVSPLSGELFF.

CDR3: CASTRNYGVGYGYTF. In DNA form, the CDR3 reads TGTGCCAGCACCCGAAACTACGGGGTGGGCTATGGCTACACCTTC. The chain links TRBV27 to TRBJ1-2; unclear D gene. CDR3 length equals 15 residues. Germline CDR1 MNHEY, CDR2 SMNVEV (reference sequence). The V gene lost 7 bases and the J gene lost 4 bases, with 19 bases spanning the gap.

The rearrangement joins TRBV7-2 to TRBJ2-2; D possibly corresponds to TRBD1 (6 bases). V was pared by 4 bases and J by 2 bases, with 11 bases between. CDR3 length: 15 amino acids. Germline V gene sequence: CDR1 SGHTA, CDR2 FQGNSA. The CDR3 nucleotides are TGTGCCAGCAGCTCCCGGACAGCTAACACCGGGGAGCTGTTTTTT. Protein: CASSSRTANTGELFF.

As to this clone: The DNA is left out, because the CDR3 cannot be placed on it with certainty; the CDR3 is given as TCRdb lists it. The rearrangement joins TRBV30 to TRBJ2-2; TRBD1, the table's D call, lacks a check against the DNA. Looked up from germline, CDR1 is GTSNPN and CDR2 is SVGIG (reference sequence). The CDR3 spans 13 residues, counting both ends. The CDR3 protein is CACQGLRAGELFF.

The rearrangement uses TRBV19 and TRBJ1-5; a possible D gene is TRBD1 (6 bases). V dropped 5 bases and J dropped 4 bases, with 15 bases sitting between them. Germline V lookup: CDR1 LNHDA, CDR2 SQIVND (reference sequence). The CDR3 has 15 residues. The CDR3: CASSGQQGGNQPQHF. In DNA form, the CDR3 reads TGTGCCAGTAGTGGCCAACAGGGCGGGAATCAGCCCCAGCATTTT.

Only one count was recorded for this clone. The rearrangement uses TRBV6-5 and TRBJ1-5; a weak D match, TRBD1 (5 bases). Germline CDR1 is MNHEY and CDR2 is SVGAGI. With 6 bases removed from V and 7 bases from J, the gap between germline ends came to 13 bases. The CDR3 length is 13 residues. CDR3 amino acids: CASSRWGGQPQHF. The CDR3 coding sequence is TGTGCCAGCAGCAGGTGGGGGGGGCAGCCCCAGCATTTT.

V usage is TRBV15 and J usage is TRBJ2-3, with 12 bases lining up with TRBD2. Germline values: CDR1 LNHNV, CDR2 YYDKDF (reference sequence). With 3 bases clipped from V and 0 bases from J, the junction kept 7 bases outside the gene matches. The CDR3 spans 18 residues. The CDR3, as DNA: TGTGCCACCAGCAGGGGTGGGACTAGCGGGTTTAGCACAGATACGCAGTATTTT. Translation: CATSRGGTSGFSTDTQYF.

For the CDR3, the DNA is TGTGCCACAGGGGAGTGGGCATCATATAGCAATCAGCCCCAGCATTTT. Translated: CATGEWASYSNQPQHF. The V gene is TRBV19, the J gene TRBJ1-5; TRBD1 is a possible D gene (6 bases). CDR3 size: 16 residues. V gave up 10 bases and J gave up 0 bases, with 19 bases separating them. The V gene's germline CDR1 is LNHDA and CDR2 SQIVND (reference sequence).

The CDR3 coding sequence is TGCAGCGTTGAAGACTGGACAGGGGAATACAATGAGCAGTTCTTC. Translated, it gives CSVEDWTGEYNEQFF. J is TRBJ2-1 and V is TRBV29-1; 9 nucleotides match TRBD1. The CDR3 length is 15 residues. Trimming took 0 bases from V and 4 from J; bases not matched to a gene: 4. Germline-derived CDR1 and CDR2 are SQVTM and ANQGSEA.

CDR3 loop: CASSLGTSGTYEQYF. The CDR3 nucleotides are TGTGCCAGCAGCCTGGGGACTAGCGGGACGTACGAGCAGTACTTC. The V gene is TRBV7-9, the J gene TRBJ2-7, with TRBD2 matching over 13 bases. CDR3 length: 15 amino acids. The germline V gene has CDR1 SEHNR and CDR2 FQNEAQ (reference sequence). The V and J ends lost 5 bases and 4 bases, in that order; junction bases with no gene match: 5.

V gene TRBV9 combines with J gene TRBJ1-2; 8 bases line up with TRBD1. V was pared by 5 bases and J by 7 bases, with 10 bases of the junction left unmatched. CDR1 is SGDLS and CDR2 is YYNGEE in the germline V gene. CDR3 length: 14 amino acids. CDR3 DNA: TGTGCCAGCAGTCCAGACAGGGGTCGGTTTGGCTACACCTTC. Its protein product is CASSPDRGRFGYTF.

The rearrangement links TRBV6-4 to TRBJ2-2; no reliable D call. The ends were cut back, 10 bases at V and 5 bases at J, with 5 bases in the middle. CDR1 is MRHNA and CDR2 is SNTAGT in the germline V gene. This CDR3 has 10 amino acids. The CDR3, as DNA: TGTGCCATAGAGACCGGGGAGCTGTTTTTT. Translated, it gives CAIETGELFF.

V is TRBV6-1 and J is TRBJ1-5; D remains ambiguous. V was shortened by 10 bases and J by 2 bases, with 15 bases between the two germline ends. The CDR3 has 14 amino acids. Germline lookup yields CDR1 MNHNS and CDR2 SASEGT. CDR3: CATHLRVGNQPQHF. The CDR3 DNA follows: TGTGCCACCCACCTGAGGGTGGGCAATCAGCCCCAGCATTTT.

The chain combines TRBV11-2 with TRBJ1-5; D unclear. Germline CDR1 is SGHAT and CDR2 is FQNNGV. Trimming cost V 0 bases and J 6 bases, with 12 bases left between them. The CDR3 has 15 residues. The CDR3 protein is CASSLDIWAGQPQHF. As DNA, the CDR3 is TGTGCCAGCAGCTTAGATATCTGGGCTGGTCAGCCCCAGCATTTT. Based on the CDR3 plus reference TRBV11-2 and TRBJ1-5, the full variable domain is EAGVAQSPRYKIIEKRQSVAFWCNPISGHATLYWYQQILGQGPKLLIQFQNNGVVDDSQLPKDRFSAERLKGVDSTLKIQPAKLEDSAVYLCASSLDIWAGQPQHFGDGTRLSIL.

This clone was seen just once. V is TRBV5-1 and J is TRBJ2-4, with TRBD2 matching over 13 bases. CDR1 is SGHRS, CDR2 YFSETQ, per germline. The ends lost 5 bases at V and 11 bases at J; junction bases unmatched: 7. This CDR3 region has 14 residues. The CDR3 is CASSMGLAGSFQYF. As DNA, the CDR3 is TGCGCCAGCAGTATGGGACTAGCGGGGTCCTTTCAGTACTTC.

V gene TRBV7-9 combines with J gene TRBJ2-1, with 10 bases fitting TRBD2. The CDR3 consists of 17 residues. The V segment lost 5 bases and the J segment 9 bases; nucleotides outside the gene matches: 16. The V gene's germline CDR1 is SEHNR and CDR2 FQNEAQ (reference sequence). The CDR3 DNA is TGTGCCAGCAGCACTATGGCGCGGGACCTAGCGGGGGTTGAGCAGTTCTTC. It translates to CASSTMARDLAGVEQFF.

The genes are TRBV6-5 and TRBJ2-7; TRBD2 aligns across 14 bases. CDR3 length: 16 amino acids. Germline trimming cut 2 bases from V and 6 bases from J; bases unmatched to any gene: 6. Germline assignment: CDR1 MNHEY and CDR2 SVGAGI. DNA of the CDR3: TGTGCCAGCAGTTACCTGGGACTAGCGGGAGTGGGCGAGCAGTACTTC. It encodes CASSYLGLAGVGEQYF.

J is TRBJ2-2 and V is TRBV18; D possibly corresponds to TRBD1 (5 bases). V was clipped by 6 bases and J by 3 bases, with 14 bases between them. CDR3 size: 15 residues. CDR1 and CDR2 from the germline V gene are KGHSH and LQKENI. The CDR3: CASSIQVIHTGELFF. CDR3 nucleotide sequence: TGTGCCAGCTCGATACAGGTGATCCACACCGGGGAGCTGTTTTTT.

The rearrangement links TRBV10-3 to TRBJ2-1; the D gene is possibly TRBD1 (6 bases). V was trimmed by 6 bases and J by 6 bases, leaving 18 bases between them. CDR3 size: 15 residues. Germline lookup yields CDR1 ENHRY and CDR2 SYGVKD. The CDR3 protein is CAIRPTGTPSNEQFF. The CDR3 coding sequence is TGTGCCATCAGACCTACAGGGACCCCCAGCAATGAGCAGTTCTTC.

This chain connects TRBV11-2 to TRBJ2-5; 7 nucleotides agree with TRBD2. V lost 5 bases, J lost 5 bases, and 8 bases stayed unmatched. The CDR3 loop spans 14 amino acids. CDR1 is SGHAT, CDR2 FQNNGV, per germline. The DNA of the CDR3 is TGTGCCAGCAGCCTCCAGCAGGGAGGGGAGACCCAGTACTTC. Its translation is CASSLQQGGETQYF.

V and J are TRBV28 and TRBJ2-1; 10 positions agree with TRBD2. Germline CDR1 and CDR2: MDHEN and SYDVKM. The CDR3 has 15 amino acids. The V gene end was trimmed by 4 bases and the J gene end by 7 bases; junction bases not matched to a gene: 7. CDR3 in amino acids: CASSYLAGAGNEQFF. The CDR3 DNA reads TGTGCCAGCAGTTATCTAGCGGGGGCCGGTAATGAGCAGTTCTTC.

The chain couples TRBV28 to TRBJ1-5; D remains unclear. The CDR3 spans 16 residues. Germline CDR1 and CDR2: MDHEN and SYDVKM. The V and J ends lost 1 base and 2 bases respectively, with 12 bases between them. The chain's CDR3 is CASSLYGELGNQPQHF. DNA of the CDR3: TGTGCCAGCAGTTTATATGGGGAGCTTGGCAATCAGCCCCAGCATTTT. Combining the CDR3 with reference TRBV28 and TRBJ1-5 gives the whole variable domain DVKVTQSSRYLVKRTGEKVFLECVQDMDHENMFWYRQDPGLGLRLIYFSYDVKMKEKGDIPEGYSVSREKKERFSLILESASTNQTSMYLCASSLYGELGNQPQHFGDGTRLSIL.

The chain joins TRBV25-1 to TRBJ2-7; TRBD1 aligns across 7 bases. With 5 bases clipped from V and 2 bases from J, the junction kept 3 bases outside the gene matches. CDR3 length equals 13 residues. CDR1 is MGHDK, CDR2 SYGVNS, per germline. CDR3 amino acids: CASSKQGTYEQYF. Written as DNA, the CDR3 is TGTGCCAGCAGTAAACAGGGGACCTACGAGCAGTACTTC.

The CDR3 DNA sequence: TGTGCCAGCAGCTGGGCAGGGGGACCCTACGAGCAGTACTTC. Translation gives CASSWAGGPYEQYF. The V call is TRBV7-9, the J call TRBJ2-7; 7 bases are a match to TRBD1. After removal of 4 bases from V and 2 bases from J, the junction contained 5 bases not matched to a gene. CDR1 and CDR2 from the germline V gene are SEHNR and FQNEAQ (reference sequence). There are 14 residues in the CDR3.

The rearrangement uses TRBV5-1 and TRBJ2-7; TRBD2 agrees at 10 bases. Germline values: CDR1 SGHRS, CDR2 YFSETQ. The junction had 16 bases not matched to a gene; V was cut back by 4 bases and J by 9 bases. This CDR3 is built from 16 residues. The CDR3 reads CASSREGGTSARRQYF. The DNA of the CDR3 is TGCGCCAGCAGCCGGGAGGGCGGGACTAGCGCGCGGAGGCAGTACTTC.

V gene TRBV6-1 combines with J gene TRBJ2-1, with D unresolved. CDR3 length: 13 residues. Trimming took 4 bases from V and 7 from J, leaving 11 bases between them. Germline CDR1 and CDR2: MNHNS and SASEGT. The DNA for the CDR3 is TGTGCCAGCAGTGCGGTGGAGTTGAATGAGCAGTTCTTC. Its protein product is CASSAVELNEQFF.

As concerns this clone: An end of the junction does not agree with germline; a read error may underlie this. V gene TRBV7-9 combines with J gene TRBJ1-5; D possibly corresponds to TRBD1 (5 bases). Germline CDR1 and CDR2: SEHNR and FQNEAQ (reference sequence). The CDR3 has 15 residues. CDR3 nucleotide sequence: TGTTCCAGCAGCTGGGGGGATTATAGCAATCAGCCCCAGCATTTT. This encodes CSSSWGDYSNQPQHF.

The chain joins TRBV7-8 to TRBJ2-5, with D possibly being TRBD1 (5 bases). V lost 6 bases to trimming and J lost 0 bases, with 14 bases between them. CDR1 and CDR2 (germline): SGHVS, FQNEAQ. The CDR3 has 15 residues. CDR3 coding DNA: TGTGCCAGCAGATCTAGGGGTACCTACCAAGAGACCCAGTACTTC. This sequence encodes CASRSRGTYQETQYF.

The rearrangement uses TRBV19 and TRBJ2-7; D is perhaps TRBD1 (6 bases). CDR3 length: 20 residues. The V and J ends lost 4 bases and 0 bases respectively, with 28 bases between them. Germline CDR1 and CDR2: LNHDA and SQIVND (reference sequence). CDR3 bases: TGTGCCAGTAGTACTCCCTCACAGGGAACGATGAGGAACGGCTCCTACGAGCAGTACTTC. This codes for CASSTPSQGTMRNGSYEQYF.